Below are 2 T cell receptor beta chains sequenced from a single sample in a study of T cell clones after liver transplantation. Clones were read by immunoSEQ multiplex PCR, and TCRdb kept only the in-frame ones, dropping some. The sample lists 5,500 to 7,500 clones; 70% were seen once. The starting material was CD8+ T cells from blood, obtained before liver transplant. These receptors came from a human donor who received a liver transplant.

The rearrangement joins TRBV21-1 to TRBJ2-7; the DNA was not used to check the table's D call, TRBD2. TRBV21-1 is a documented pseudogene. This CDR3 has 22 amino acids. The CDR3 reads CASSSLAGGPALNPHLLYEQYV. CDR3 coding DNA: TGTGCCAGCAGCAGCTTAGCGGGAGGGCCGGCGTTGAACCCCCATCTGCTCTACGAGCAGTACGTC.

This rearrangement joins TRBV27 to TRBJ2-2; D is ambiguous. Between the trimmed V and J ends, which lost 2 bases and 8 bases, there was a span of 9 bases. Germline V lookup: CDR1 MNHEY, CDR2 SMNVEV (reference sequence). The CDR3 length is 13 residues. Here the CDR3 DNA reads TGTGCCAGCAGTTTAGGGGTGGCGGGGGAGCTGTTTTTT. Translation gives CASSLGVAGELFF.